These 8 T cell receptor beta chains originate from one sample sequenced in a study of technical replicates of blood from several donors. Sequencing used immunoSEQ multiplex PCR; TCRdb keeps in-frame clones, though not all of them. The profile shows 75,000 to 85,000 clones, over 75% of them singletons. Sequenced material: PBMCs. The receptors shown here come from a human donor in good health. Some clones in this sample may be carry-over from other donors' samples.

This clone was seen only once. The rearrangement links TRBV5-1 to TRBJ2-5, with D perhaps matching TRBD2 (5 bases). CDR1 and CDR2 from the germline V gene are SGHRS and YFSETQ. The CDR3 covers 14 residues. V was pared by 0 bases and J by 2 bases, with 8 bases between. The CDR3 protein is CASSLAAAQETQYF. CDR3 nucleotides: TGCGCCAGCAGCTTGGCAGCGGCACAAGAGACCCAGTACTTC.

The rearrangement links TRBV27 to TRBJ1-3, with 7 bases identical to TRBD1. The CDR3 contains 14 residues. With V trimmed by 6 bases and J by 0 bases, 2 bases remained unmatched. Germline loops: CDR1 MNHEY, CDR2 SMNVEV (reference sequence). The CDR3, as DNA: TGTGCCAGCAGGACAGGGAGCTCTGGAAACACCATATATTTT. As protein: CASRTGSSGNTIYF.

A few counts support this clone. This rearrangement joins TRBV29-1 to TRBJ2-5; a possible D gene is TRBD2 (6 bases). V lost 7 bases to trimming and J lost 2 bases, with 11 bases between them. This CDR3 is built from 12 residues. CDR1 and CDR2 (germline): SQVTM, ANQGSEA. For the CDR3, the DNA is TGCAGCGGCCTGCGGGGACAAGAGACCCAGTACTTC. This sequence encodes CSGLRGQETQYF.

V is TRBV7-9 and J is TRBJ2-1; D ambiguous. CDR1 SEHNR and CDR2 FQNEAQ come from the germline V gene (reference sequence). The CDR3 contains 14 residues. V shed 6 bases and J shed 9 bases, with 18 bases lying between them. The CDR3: CASSGVGVAGEQFF. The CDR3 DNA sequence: TGTGCCAGCAGTGGAGTGGGTGTAGCCGGTGAGCAGTTCTTC.

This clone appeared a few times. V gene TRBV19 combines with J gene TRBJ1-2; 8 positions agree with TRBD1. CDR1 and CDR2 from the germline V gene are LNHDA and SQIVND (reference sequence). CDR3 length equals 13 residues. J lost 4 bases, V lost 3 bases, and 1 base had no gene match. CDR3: CASSMDRVYGYTF. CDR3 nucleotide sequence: TGTGCCAGTAGTATGGACAGGGTCTATGGCTACACCTTC.

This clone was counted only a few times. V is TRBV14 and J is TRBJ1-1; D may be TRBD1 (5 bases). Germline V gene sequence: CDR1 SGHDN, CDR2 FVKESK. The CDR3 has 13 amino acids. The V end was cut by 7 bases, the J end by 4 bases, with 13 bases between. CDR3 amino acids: CASNAGGGTEAFF. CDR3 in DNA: TGTGCCAGCAACGCGGGGGGGGGCACTGAAGCTTTCTTT.

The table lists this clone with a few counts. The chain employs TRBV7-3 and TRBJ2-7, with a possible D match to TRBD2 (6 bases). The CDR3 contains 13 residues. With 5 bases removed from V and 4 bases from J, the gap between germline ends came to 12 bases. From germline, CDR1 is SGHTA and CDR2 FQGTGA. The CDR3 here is CASSQGGIYEQYF. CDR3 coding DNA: TGTGCCAGCAGCCAAGGCGGGATATACGAGCAGTACTTC.

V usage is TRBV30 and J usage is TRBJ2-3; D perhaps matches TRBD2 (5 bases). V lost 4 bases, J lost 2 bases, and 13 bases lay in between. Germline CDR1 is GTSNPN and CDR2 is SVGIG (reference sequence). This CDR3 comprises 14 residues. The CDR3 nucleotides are TGTGCCTGGACCGGGCCGGGAACCACAGATACGCAGTATTTT. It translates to CAWTGPGTTDTQYF.